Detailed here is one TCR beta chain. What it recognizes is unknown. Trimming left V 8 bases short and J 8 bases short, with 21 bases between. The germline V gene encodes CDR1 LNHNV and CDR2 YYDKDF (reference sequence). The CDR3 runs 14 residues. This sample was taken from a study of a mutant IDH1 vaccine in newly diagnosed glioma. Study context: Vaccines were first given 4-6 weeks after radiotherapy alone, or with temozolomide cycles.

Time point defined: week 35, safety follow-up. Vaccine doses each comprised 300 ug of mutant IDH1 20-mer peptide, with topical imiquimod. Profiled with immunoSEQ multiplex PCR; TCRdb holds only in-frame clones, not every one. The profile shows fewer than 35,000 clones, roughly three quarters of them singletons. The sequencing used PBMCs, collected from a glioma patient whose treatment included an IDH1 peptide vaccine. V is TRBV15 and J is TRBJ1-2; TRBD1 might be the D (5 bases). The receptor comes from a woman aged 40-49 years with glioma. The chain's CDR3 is CATPKEFGQEGYTF. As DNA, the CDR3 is TGTGCCACCCCAAAGGAATTCGGACAAGAGGGCTACACCTTC.